This T cell receptor beta chain derives from a study of blood T cell repertoires in COVID-19. Clones were read by immunoSEQ multiplex PCR, and TCRdb kept only the in-frame ones, dropping some. Among about 240,000 clones listed, more than 75% were seen once. This clone was observed at least ten times. The clonotype was recovered from a man older than 75 with acute or convalescent COVID-19. Source material: peripheral blood.

CDR3 coding DNA: TGTGCCAGCAGGCAGGGGGGAGTTACGCGTTCTGGAAACACCATATATTTT. As protein: CASRQGGVTRSGNTIYF. V is TRBV28 and J is TRBJ1-3; 7 bases fit TRBD1. The germline V gene has CDR1 MDHEN and CDR2 SYDVKM. CDR3 length: 17 amino acids. The ends lost 6 bases at V and 1 base at J; junction bases unmatched: 12.